This T cell receptor (beta chain) emerged from a study of tumor and adjacent non-tumor tissue in lung cancer. Across the study: The cohort had 12 adenocarcinoma, a couple of squamous cell and 1 small cell patients. On average, productive TCRbeta reads reached roughly 4.2 million per sample.

A modified ARM-PCR protocol with three rounds of nested PCR amplified TCRbeta. TCRdb re-called the multiplex PCR reads through MiXCR, storing one row per CDR3 protein. The sample shows over 85,000 distinct CDR3 sequences, approximately 84% of them seen only once. RNA was extracted from bulk tissue without any cell sorting. Many counts were recorded for this clonotype. This clonotype originated in a man between 65 and 80 years old with non-small cell lung cancer. Sequencing was done on a sample of lung tumor tissue.

This chain's CDR3 is CASSQASRHEKLFF. The DNA for the CDR3 is TGCGCCAGCAGCCAAGCCAGTCGTCACGAAAAACTGTTTTTT. The rearrangement joins TRBV4-3 to TRBJ1-4; no clear D gene. This CDR3 spans 14 amino acids. Per germline, CDR1 LGHNA and CDR2 YSLEER. Trimming took off 1 base at V and 8 bases at J, with 11 bases between the two ends.